These T cell receptor beta chains were read from a single sample in a study of CD4 T cells in relation to SARS-CoV-2 and coronaviruses. These receptors have no identified antigens. Only in-frame clones appear in the TCRdb table, and some are missing; sequencing was by immunoSEQ multiplex PCR. This table has fewer than 25,000 clones, around 81% appearing once. Sequencing input: CD4+ T cells from PBMCs, cultured in vitro. These receptors were obtained from a human donor in good health. CDR3s include the opening cysteine and the closing phenylalanine or tryptophan. The D gene is left open where the match is weak. Size tells how often a clone was seen (once, few, many) or the class of an expanded clone, and some rows leave it out.

d_call,j_call,v_call,clone_size,cdr3_aa,cdr3_nt
.,TRBJ2-3,TRBV6-5,.,CASAGWGDLTDTQYF,TGTGCCAGCGCGGGTTGGGGGGACCTCACAGATACGCAGTATTTT
TRBD2,TRBJ2-1,TRBV9,few,CASQGLAGVGEQFF,TGTGCCAGCCAAGGACTAGCGGGAGTAGGTGAGCAGTTCTTC
.,TRBJ1-6,TRBV9,.,CASSPRPRGDSPLHF,TGTGCCAGCAGCCCCCGACCCCGAGGCGATTCACCCCTCCACTTT
TRBD1,TRBJ1-1,TRBV6-6,.,CASSYPPGQRNTEAFF,TGTGCCAGCAGTTACCCACCGGGACAGAGGAACACTGAAGCTTTCTTT
TRBD1,TRBJ2-7,TRBV30,.,CAWSKRTGTGEQYF,TGTGCCTGGAGTAAGCGGACAGGGACTGGCGAGCAGTACTTC
.,TRBJ2-3,TRBV7-9,.,CAIQQDSNTDTQYF,TGTGCCATCCAGCAAGACTCAAACACAGATACGCAGTATTTT
.,TRBJ2-2,TRBV19,.,CASSTGAGTGELFF,TGTGCCAGTAGTACGGGAGCGGGCACCGGGGAGCTGTTTTTT
.,TRBJ2-2,TRBV2,few,CASSRDSYTGELFF,TGTGCCAGCAGTCGTGACAGCTACACCGGGGAGCTGTTTTTT
.,TRBJ2-1,TRBV9,.,CASSVGREAVYNEQFF,TGTGCCAGCAGCGTAGGGAGGGAGGCCGTTTACAATGAGCAGTTCTTC
.,TRBJ1-3,TRBV4-2,.,CASSQEPSGWSGNTIYF,TGTGCCAGCAGCCAAGAGCCCTCGGGGTGGTCTGGAAACACCATATATTTT
TRBD1,TRBJ2-2,TRBV2,.,CASIGQGNTGELFF,TGTGCCAGCATTGGACAGGGCAACACCGGGGAGCTGTTTTTT
.,TRBJ1-5,TRBV10-2,few,CASSERLNSNQPQHF,TGCGCCAGCAGTGAGCGACTAAATAGCAATCAGCCCCAGCATTTT
.,TRBJ2-1,TRBV19,few,CASSAPWESYNEQFF,TGTGCCAGTAGTGCCCCCTGGGAATCCTACAATGAGCAGTTCTTC
.,TRBJ2-3,TRBV12-3/TRBV12-4,.,CASSDTDTQYF,TGTGCCAGCAGTGACACAGATACGCAGTATTTT
TRBD1,TRBJ1-5,TRBV5-1,.,CATYSRTGFSNQPQHF,TGCGCCACCTATTCGAGGACAGGGTTCAGCAATCAGCCCCAGCATTTT
.,TRBJ1-3,TRBV5-1,.,CASSEGNTIYF,TGCGCCAGCAGCGAGGGAAACACCATATATTTT
.,TRBJ1-1,TRBV19,.,CASSIALGFLNTEAFF,TGTGCCAGTAGTATAGCGCTAGGTTTTCTGAACACTGAAGCTTTCTTT
.,TRBJ1-4,TRBV10-2,.,CASSETRGREKLFF,TGCGCCAGCAGTGAGACACGCGGTAGGGAAAAACTGTTTTTT
.,TRBJ1-1,TRBV20-1,few,CSASRAFF,TGCAGTGCTAGCCGGGCTTTCTTT
.,TRBJ1-2,TRBV7-2,.,CASSLEAGPSYGYTF,TGTGCCAGCAGCTTAGAAGCCGGCCCATCCTATGGCTACACCTTC
.,TRBJ2-7,TRBV23-1,.,CASSHVDEQYF,TGCGCCAGCAGTCACGTCGACGAGCAGTACTTC
.,TRBJ2-7,TRBV6-5,.,CASSREPYEQYF,TGTGCCAGCAGCCGGGAACCCTACGAGCAGTACTTC
TRBD2,TRBJ2-7,TRBV6-6,.,CASKRGRSSYEQYF,TGTGCCAGCAAGCGGGGGAGGTCCTCCTACGAGCAGTACTTC
TRBD1,TRBJ2-5,TRBV18,.,CASSHGTEEETQYF,TGTGCCAGCTCACATGGGACAGAAGAAGAGACCCAGTACTTC
.,TRBJ1-5,TRBV4-1,.,CASSHGWGGLGSNQPQHF,TGCGCCAGCAGCCATGGTTGGGGGGGGTTGGGTAGCAATCAGCCCCAGCATTTT
TRBD1,TRBJ2-7,TRBV5-4,.,CASSPRDRVYEQYF,TGTGCCAGCAGCCCCCGGGACAGGGTGTACGAGCAGTACTTC
.,TRBJ2-2,TRBV5-1,.,CASSFLATNTGELFF,TGCGCCAGCAGCTTTCTAGCGACGAACACCGGGGAGCTGTTTTTT
TRBD1,TRBJ1-6,TRBV9,.,CASSVGDRPNSPLHF,TGTGCCAGCAGCGTAGGGGACAGGCCCAATTCACCCCTCCACTTT
TRBD1,TRBJ2-1,TRBV5-1,.,CASSLGTGPYNEQFF,TGCGCCAGCAGCTTGGGGACAGGACCGTACAATGAGCAGTTCTTC
.,TRBJ2-5,TRBV5-4,.,CASSLDGRQETQYF,TGTGCCAGCAGCTTAGACGGACGCCAAGAGACCCAGTACTTC
.,TRBJ1-2,TRBV28,.,CASSIVGRGTYGYTF,TGTGCCAGCAGTATTGTGGGGCGGGGGACCTATGGCTACACCTTC
TRBD1,TRBJ1-2,TRBV18,few,CASSGQGFFGYTF,TGTGCCAGCTCGGGACAGGGGTTCTTTGGCTACACCTTC
TRBD1,TRBJ1-2,TRBV7-2,.,CASSPDRLYGYTF,TGTGCCAGCAGCCCGGACAGGTTATATGGCTACACCTTC
.,TRBJ2-5,TRBV29-1,.,CSVEESGAETQYF,TGCAGCGTTGAGGAATCGGGAGCAGAGACCCAGTACTTC
.,TRBJ1-4,TRBV4-1,.,CASSQEGGIAEKLFF,TGCGCCAGCAGCCAAGAAGGCGGTATTGCTGAAAAACTGTTTTTT
TRBD2,TRBJ2-3,TRBV5-1,once,CASSFGRGDTDTQYF,TGCGCCAGCAGCTTCGGGCGGGGGGACACAGATACGCAGTATTTT
TRBD2,TRBJ2-7,TRBV20-1,.,CSASRLAGLYEQYF,TGCAGTGCTAGTCGGCTAGCGGGACTCTACGAGCAGTACTTC
.,TRBJ1-5,TRBV6-1,.,CASSGSGAAGVHQPQHF,TGTGCCAGCAGTGGCTCAGGGGCCGCGGGGGTTCATCAGCCCCAGCATTTT
.,TRBJ1-3,TRBV9,.,CASSVHRVPSGNTIYF,TGTGCCAGCAGCGTCCACAGGGTCCCATCTGGAAACACCATATATTTT
.,TRBJ1-1,TRBV10-3,.,CASAPEVNTEAFF,TGTGCCAGCGCGCCCGAGGTTAACACTGAAGCTTTCTTT
.,TRBJ2-5,TRBV7-2,.,CASSLDGYRETQYF,TGTGCCAGCAGCTTAGATGGGTATCGAGAGACCCAGTACTTC
.,TRBJ1-5,TRBV19,.,CASSIEGNQPQHF,TGTGCCAGTAGTATAGAGGGCAATCAGCCCCAGCATTTT
TRBD2,TRBJ2-1,TRBV7-7,.,CASSLATSGPSSYNEQFF,TGTGCTAGCAGCTTAGCGACTAGCGGACCCTCCTCCTACAATGAGCAGTTCTTC
TRBD2,TRBJ2-7,TRBV13,.,CASSPRGGYSYEQYF,TGTGCCAGCAGCCCACGGGGGGGATACTCCTACGAGCAGTACTTC
.,TRBJ1-4,TRBV6-5,few,CASSYSYGVQEKLFF,TGTGCCAGCAGTTACTCGTATGGGGTTCAAGAAAAACTGTTTTTT
TRBD1,TRBJ1-2,TRBV11-2,.,CASSSHRDRLLGANYGYTF,TGTGCCAGCAGCTCGCACCGGGACAGGCTTTTGGGAGCTAACTATGGCTACACCTTC
TRBD2,TRBJ2-7,TRBV6-1,few,CASSEWSASGGAEQYF,TGTGCCAGCAGTGAATGGTCCGCTAGCGGGGGGGCCGAGCAGTACTTC
TRBD1,TRBJ1-3,TRBV28,.,CASSLIGTGRRGNTIYF,TGTGCCAGCTCTTTGATAGGGACAGGACGTAGGGGAAACACCATATATTTT
TRBD2,TRBJ2-7,TRBV6-5,.,CASSRQSGTAYEQYF,TGTGCCAGCAGTCGCCAGAGCGGGACGGCATACGAGCAGTACTTC
.,TRBJ1-1,TRBV7-2,.,CASSLGRENTEAFF,TGTGCCAGCAGCTTAGGGCGGGAGAACACTGAAGCTTTCTTT
.,TRBJ2-3,TRBV18,.,CASSLPEGADTQYF,TGTGCCAGCTCCCTTCCTGAGGGGGCAGATACGCAGTATTTT
.,TRBJ2-1,TRBV4-3,.,CASSQDWGENNEQFF,TGCGCCAGCAGCCAAGATTGGGGGGAAAACAATGAGCAGTTCTTC
TRBD1,TRBJ1-5,TRBV19,few,CASSPPGGGILNQPQHF,TGTGCCAGTAGTCCTCCCGGAGGGGGCATACTCAATCAGCCCCAGCATTTT